The present T cell receptor (beta chain) was sequenced within a study of control samples from healthy donors and cancer patients (dated by TCRdb to 2018 to 2021). Library prep was done by the immunoSEQ multiplex PCR assay. Imported from immuneACCESS, the table was reduced by TCRdb to in-frame sequences with V and J called. These copies leave out some clones; in studies compared against another copy, an unresolved V gene accounts for under half, and the cause of the remainder is not known. The sample data list about 160,000 clones, and 70% to 90% of these were observed just once. The ten largest clones represent 12% of the sample. Including cysteine and phenylalanine, the CDR3 has 15 amino acids. The DNA shown is the 45-base CDR3, in frame from base 1. V lost 5 bases and J lost 3 bases; the stretch between them is 13 bases long. CDR1 and CDR2 are drawn from the germline V gene (reference sequence): LGHDT, YNNKEL.

A word on this clone: Its antigen has not been determined. No quality values exist for individual bases; no much larger clone is one base distant.

Sequencing was performed on blood. The TCR was taken from a young man in good health. This receptor chain uses TRBV3-1 (or the pseudogene TRBV3-2) and TRBJ2-2; a tentative D match to TRBD2 spans 6 bases. The CDR3 loop reads CASSSRGGYTGELFF. The nucleotides read TGTGCCAGCAGCTCCCGCGGAGGGTACACCGGGGAGCTGTTTTTT.